These T cell receptor beta chains were read from a single sample in a study of cytomegalovirus exposure and HLA in healthy donors. Profiled with immunoSEQ multiplex PCR; TCRdb holds only in-frame clones, not every one. The table has 140,000 to 150,000 clones, about 74% seen once; the top ten hold roughly 2%. Sequencing was carried out using PBMCs. Source of these receptors: a woman aged 40-49 years in good health and CMV-seronegative. Each CDR3 is given with its conserved first and last residue. A D gene is named only where the DNA matches it firmly. The size of a clone is reported for some rows only, either as once, few or many, or as a class for expanded clones.

clone_size	j_call	d_call	v_call	cdr3_aa	cdr3_nt
few	TRBJ2-7	NA	TRBV6-5	CASSYSQGPLSYEQYF	TGTGCCAGCAGTTACTCTCAGGGTCCTCTTTCCTACGAGCAGTACTTC
NA	TRBJ1-2	NA	TRBV5-1	CASSREGRNYGYTF	TGCGCCAGCAGCCGGGAGGGCAGAAACTATGGCTACACCTTC
NA	TRBJ2-1	TRBD2	TRBV6-5	CASRAGTREFF	TGTGCCAGCAGGGCCGGGACTAGGGAGTTCTTC
once	TRBJ2-7	TRBD2	TRBV28	CASSLWGLAGGPYEQYF	TGTGCCAGCAGTCTCTGGGGACTAGCGGGGGGGCCCTACGAGCAGTACTTC
NA	TRBJ1-1	TRBD1	TRBV4-1	CASSQTGTGEAFF	TGCGCCAGCAGCCAAACCGGGACAGGGGAAGCTTTCTTT
NA	TRBJ1-2	TRBD1	TRBV11-2	CASSLGPWDRGLGNYGYTF	TGTGCCAGCAGCTTAGGCCCCTGGGACAGGGGCCTCGGAAACTATGGCTACACCTTC
few	TRBJ2-7	NA	TRBV2	CASRVAGEQYF	TGTGCCAGCAGAGTGGCAGGCGAGCAGTACTTC
NA	TRBJ1-1	NA	TRBV19	CASSRREGTEAFF	TGTGCCAGTAGTCGGCGGGAGGGCACTGAAGCTTTCTTT
NA	TRBJ1-2	NA	TRBV7-2	CASSLAVTVGYTF	TGTGCCAGCAGCTTAGCGGTTACGGTGGGCTACACCTTC
NA	TRBJ2-6	NA	TRBV5-1	CASSWVPSGGGANVLTF	TGCGCCAGCAGCTGGGTACCTTCCGGGGGTGGGGCCAACGTCCTGACTTTC
NA	TRBJ2-6	TRBD1	TRBV27	CASSFDRGTSGANVLTF	TGTGCCAGCAGTTTCGACAGGGGGACCTCTGGGGCCAACGTCCTGACTTTC
NA	TRBJ1-5	TRBD1	TRBV6-5	CASSSRTGGNQPQHF	TGTGCCAGCAGTTCCAGGACAGGGGGCAATCAGCCCCAGCATTTT
NA	TRBJ2-7	TRBD1	TRBV4-2	CASSQGGGLSSYEQYF	TGTGCCAGCAGCCAAGGAGGGGGCCTTAGCTCCTACGAGCAGTACTTC
NA	TRBJ1-1	NA	TRBV6-1	CASSERNRENTEAFF	TGTGCCAGCAGTGAAAGGAACAGGGAGAACACTGAAGCTTTCTTT
NA	TRBJ2-3	TRBD1	TRBV20-1	CSARGTGKEYF	TGCAGTGCTAGAGGGACAGGGAAGGAGTATTTT
NA	TRBJ1-2	TRBD1	TRBV14	CASSRQGFWGYTF	TGTGCCAGCAGCCGACAGGGCTTCTGGGGCTACACCTTC
NA	TRBJ1-6	TRBD1	TRBV5-1	CASSLDPMKGASSPLHF	TGCGCCAGCAGCTTGGACCCGATGAAGGGGGCAAGTTCACCCCTCCACTTT
NA	TRBJ2-5	NA	TRBV5-1	CASSLANFQETQYF	TGCGCCAGCAGCTTGGCCAATTTCCAAGAGACCCAGTACTTC
NA	TRBJ1-1	NA	TRBV19	CASSLGGSPGNTEAFF	TGTGCCAGTAGTTTGGGGGGATCCCCGGGGAACACTGAAGCTTTCTTT
NA	TRBJ1-1	TRBD1	TRBV27	CASRQGTVEAFF	TGTGCCAGCAGGCAGGGGACAGTTGAAGCTTTCTTT
few	TRBJ2-7	NA	TRBV27	CASSLSFGKASYEQYF	TGTGCCAGCAGTTTATCGTTCGGGAAGGCGAGCTACGAGCAGTACTTC
NA	TRBJ2-1	TRBD1	TRBV5-1	CASSFGTGGWNEQFF	TGCGCCAGCAGCTTCGGGACAGGGGGCTGGAATGAGCAGTTCTTC
NA	TRBJ1-3	NA	TRBV9	CASSVASDRASGNTIYF	TGTGCCAGCAGCGTAGCATCAGACAGAGCTTCTGGAAACACCATATATTTT
NA	TRBJ2-7	NA	TRBV4-2	CASSLGLRTTPKENEQYF	TGTGCCAGCAGCCTTGGACTGAGAACGACCCCGAAGGAAAACGAGCAGTACTTC
NA	TRBJ2-5	NA	TRBV10-2	CASSDWGGGSRETQYF	TGCGCCAGCAGTGATTGGGGGGGCGGGAGTAGGGAGACCCAGTACTTC
few	TRBJ2-7	TRBD1	TRBV28	CASSARTGGLYEQYF	TGTGCCAGCAGTGCCCGGACAGGGGGCCTCTACGAGCAGTACTTC
NA	TRBJ2-1	TRBD2	TRBV2	CASSEVGRSGNEQFF	TGTGCCAGCAGTGAAGTTGGTCGTAGCGGGAATGAGCAGTTCTTC
NA	TRBJ2-5	NA	TRBV9	CASSVASSQETQYF	TGTGCCAGCAGCGTAGCTAGCTCCCAAGAGACCCAGTACTTC
NA	TRBJ1-2	TRBD1	TRBV6-5	CASRPGTVYGYTF	TGTGCCAGCAGGCCCGGGACAGTCTATGGCTACACCTTC
few	TRBJ1-1	TRBD1	TRBV6-6	CASSYSLDRANTEAFF	TGTGCCAGCAGTTACTCCTTGGACAGGGCTAACACTGAAGCTTTCTTT
NA	TRBJ2-3	TRBD2	TRBV19	CASSIGTSGATDTQYF	TGTGCCAGTAGTATTGGGACTAGCGGGGCCACAGATACGCAGTATTTT
NA	TRBJ2-1	NA	TRBV11-2	CASSTTDEQFF	TGTGCCAGCAGCACGACTGATGAGCAGTTCTTC
NA	TRBJ1-5	TRBD1	TRBV30	CAWGVGGSPNQPQHF	TGTGCCTGGGGTGTAGGGGGCAGTCCGAATCAGCCCCAGCATTTT
NA	TRBJ2-7	NA	TRBV6-6	CASRQDGAEAYEQYF	TGTGCCAGCAGACAAGATGGGGCAGAAGCCTACGAGCAGTACTTC
NA	TRBJ2-7	TRBD1	TRBV5-6	CASSLSLLDRATYEQYF	TGTGCCAGCAGCTTGAGTTTGCTGGACAGGGCTACCTACGAGCAGTACTTC
NA	TRBJ1-1	TRBD1	TRBV7-9	CSSSPYTGGGNTEAFF	TGTTCCAGCAGCCCCTATACAGGGGGCGGGAACACTGAAGCTTTCTTT
NA	TRBJ1-2	NA	TRBV10-2	CATEGSLSGYTF	TGCGCCACTGAGGGCAGTCTTAGTGGCTACACCTTC
NA	TRBJ1-1	NA	TRBV10-1	CASSEWRANTEAFF	TGCGCCAGCAGTGAGTGGAGGGCGAACACTGAAGCTTTCTTT
NA	TRBJ2-7	NA	TRBV6-1	CASKEGYEQYF	TGTGCCAGCAAGGAGGGCTACGAGCAGTACTTC
NA	TRBJ1-2	NA	TRBV6-1	CASSSVRGPNYGYTF	TGTGCCAGCAGTTCCGTCCGGGGTCCTAACTATGGCTACACCTTC
NA	TRBJ1-1	TRBD1	TRBV18	CASSQGQRSTEAFF	TGTGCCAGCTCACAGGGACAGAGATCCACTGAAGCTTTCTTT
few	TRBJ1-2	NA	TRBV6-5	CASSYIAGGNYGYTF	TGTGCCAGCAGTTACATAGCGGGCGGTAACTATGGCTACACCTTC
NA	TRBJ2-1	NA	TRBV5-1	CASSLASSPHSEQFF	TGCGCCAGCAGCTTGGCCAGCAGCCCCCACAGCGAGCAGTTCTTC
NA	TRBJ1-5	NA	TRBV10-1	CASSYSNQPQHF	TGCGCCTCGTCGTATAGCAATCAGCCCCAGCATTTT
NA	TRBJ2-5	TRBD1	TRBV7-9	CASSYLGQLQETQYF	TGTGCCAGCAGCTATTTGGGACAGCTCCAAGAGACCCAGTACTTC
NA	TRBJ2-3	TRBD2	TRBV13	CASSLGPGRATDTQYF	TGTGCCAGCAGCTTAGGACCCGGGAGGGCCACAGATACGCAGTATTTT
NA	TRBJ2-7	NA	TRBV2	CASSRDQGLIYEQYF	TGTGCCAGCAGTCGAGACCAGGGGCTAATCTACGAGCAGTACTTC
NA	TRBJ2-1	NA	TRBV6-6	CASSYGLGSEQFF	TGTGCCAGCAGTTACGGGCTTGGCAGTGAGCAGTTCTTC
NA	TRBJ2-4	NA	TRBV4-1	CASSQVAEPGSDKNIQYF	TGCGCCAGCAGCCAAGTTGCTGAACCGGGGTCGGACAAAAACATTCAGTACTTC
NA	TRBJ2-2	TRBD1	TRBV27	CASTFSLQTGTVVNTGELFF	TGTGCCAGCACCTTTAGCCTCCAAACCGGGACAGTGGTGAACACCGGGGAGCTGTTTTTT
NA	TRBJ1-1	NA	TRBV28	CASSFLGGGTEAFF	TGTGCCAGCAGTTTTCTAGGAGGTGGAACTGAAGCTTTCTTT